This is a list of T cell receptor beta chains from one sample in a study of T cells after posttransplantation cyclophosphamide. TCRdb keeps only in-frame clones here, not all; method: immunoSEQ multiplex PCR. The table lists over 7,500 clones, 88% of them singletons. Sequences were derived from PBMCs, sampled after an allogeneic stem cell transplant with a calcineurin inhibitor and methotrexate. The receptor set was obtained from a young adult male patient who received an allogeneic stem cell transplant from an unrelated donor, was CMV-positive, and had no GVHD. Some T cells may be supplied by the graft donor. CDR3s include the opening cysteine and the closing phenylalanine or tryptophan. Each record gives: V gene, clone size, J gene, D gene, CDR3 length, CDR3 DNA, CDR3 protein. A D gene is named only where the DNA matches it firmly. Only part of the rows carry a size: once, few, many, or a class if the clone is expanded.

TRBV4-3	few	TRBJ1-3	.	15	TGCGCCAGCAGCCAAGAAGCCCTACCTGGAAACACCATATATTTT	CASSQEALPGNTIYF
TRBV12-5	.	TRBJ2-3	TRBD2	17	TGTGCTAGTGGTTTGGGTACGACTGCGGGAGGGATAGATACGCAGTATTTT	CASGLGTTAGGIDTQYF
TRBV6-4	once	TRBJ2-6	TRBD2	16	TGTGCCAGCAGTGATAGCGGGAGCTCTGGGGCCAACGTCCTGACTTTC	CASSDSGSSGANVLTF
TRBV5-1	few	TRBJ2-7	TRBD1	15	TGCGCCAGCAGCTTGTTGCCCCCAGGGGGCTACGAGCAGTACTTC	CASSLLPPGGYEQYF
TRBV2	.	TRBJ2-5	.	14	TGCGCCAGCAGCCGACAGGATTGGGCGGAGACCCAGTACTTC	CASSRQDWAETQYF
TRBV5-5	.	TRBJ1-2	.	14	TGTGCCAGCAGCCCCGGGAGAACTAACTATGGCTACACCTTC	CASSPGRTNYGYTF
TRBV5-1	.	TRBJ2-3	.	13	TGCGCCAGCCTCCGGGAAGGCACAGATACGCAGTATTTT	CASLREGTDTQYF
TRBV6-6	.	TRBJ2-3	.	15	TGTGCCAGCGCCGTGACGGGAGTAGGGACAGATACGCAGTATTTT	CASAVTGVGTDTQYF
TRBV2	.	TRBJ1-3	.	15	TGTGCCAGCAGTGAATCGGGGAGCTCTGGAAACACCATATATTTT	CASSESGSSGNTIYF
TRBV18	.	TRBJ2-7	TRBD2	14	TGTGCCAGCTCACCACGGACTAGCGGTTACGAGCAGTACTTC	CASSPRTSGYEQYF
TRBV5-1	.	TRBJ1-3	TRBD1	16	TGCGCCAGCAGCTCTGTTACAGGGGGCAAAGGAAACACCATATATTTT	CASSSVTGGKGNTIYF
TRBV29-1	.	TRBJ2-7	.	13	TGCAGCGTTGTGGTTGGGGGGTTGAACGAGCAGTACTTC	CSVVVGGLNEQYF
TRBV29-1	.	TRBJ2-1	TRBD2	14	TGCAGCGTAGGGGGACTAGCGGGAGACAATGAGCAGTTCTTC	CSVGGLAGDNEQFF
TRBV5-6	.	TRBJ2-5	TRBD2	15	TGTGCCAGCAGCTTTGGTGGGACTAGCCAAGAGACCCAGTACTTC	CASSFGGTSQETQYF
TRBV15	.	TRBJ2-3	TRBD2	15	TGTGCCACCGGGACTATCCGGGAGTTTCCAGATACGCAGTATTTT	CATGTIREFPDTQYF
TRBV2	.	TRBJ2-3	.	15	TGTGCCAGCAGTGCTCCTCGGGGGAGAGGGGATACGCAGTATTTT	CASSAPRGRGDTQYF
TRBV6-5	few	TRBJ2-1	.	14	TGTGCCAGCAGTTACTCTCACGGTTACAATGAGCAGTTCTTC	CASSYSHGYNEQFF
TRBV7-3	.	TRBJ2-3	.	16	TGTGCCAGCAGCTTATGGGCAGGGGCTAGCACAGATACGCAGTATTTT	CASSLWAGASTDTQYF
TRBV7-9	.	TRBJ1-6	TRBD1	13	TGTGCCAGCAGCGGACAGGTTGATTCACCCCTCCACTTT	CASSGQVDSPLHF
TRBV27	.	TRBJ2-7	TRBD1	14	TGTGCCAGCAGTTTTACGCAGGGGGACCACGAGCAGTACTTC	CASSFTQGDHEQYF
TRBV23-1	.	TRBJ1-3	.	14	TGCGCCAGCAGTCAACGTGCGGGGGGAAACACCATATATTTT	CASSQRAGGNTIYF
TRBV6-1	.	TRBJ1-1	.	14	TGTGCCAGCAGTGAAGCCCGGGGAAACACTGAAGCTTTCTTT	CASSEARGNTEAFF
TRBV5-6	few	TRBJ2-5	.	14	TGTGCCAGCAGCGCCGCCACAGGGAGAGAGACCCAGTACTTC	CASSAATGRETQYF
TRBV5-6	.	TRBJ2-1	TRBD2	14	TGTGCCAGCAGCTTCCCCACTAGCGATAATGAGCAGTTCTTC	CASSFPTSDNEQFF
TRBV20-1	.	TRBJ1-2	.	11	TGCAGTGCTAGGATCAGAACACGCTACACCTTC	CSARIRTRYTF
TRBV13	.	TRBJ2-7	.	14	TGTGCCAGCGCCCCCGGACTCCTATCCAGCGAGCAGTACTTC	CASAPGLLSSEQYF
TRBV6-6	.	TRBJ1-3	.	14	TGTGCCAGCAGGACAACCGGAGGTGGAAACACCATATATTTT	CASRTTGGGNTIYF
TRBV18	.	TRBJ2-2	.	16	TGTGCCAGCTCACCACCCGGGGGAGCGAACACCGGGGAGCTGTTTTTT	CASSPPGGANTGELFF
TRBV27	.	TRBJ1-5	TRBD1	15	TGTGCCAGCAAAATGGGACAGGGGGCGGGACAGCCCCAGCATTTT	CASKMGQGAGQPQHF
TRBV7-2	.	TRBJ2-7	.	12	TGTGCCAGCAGCTTAACGGGGTACGAGCAGTACTTC	CASSLTGYEQYF
TRBV5-5	.	TRBJ2-3	TRBD2	15	TGTGCCAGCAGCTTGGGCGGGAGGCTCACAGATACGCAGTATTTT	CASSLGGRLTDTQYF
TRBV6-5	.	TRBJ2-5	TRBD2	13	TGTGCCAGCAGCCGCGGGAGAGGAGAGACCCAGTACTTC	CASSRGRGETQYF
TRBV4-2	few	TRBJ2-2	.	19	TGTGCCAGCAGCCAAGAAGGGGGGGCAAGGACTACACCCACCGGGGAGCTGTTTTTT	CASSQEGGARTTPTGELFF
TRBV28	.	TRBJ2-5	TRBD1	15	TGTGCCAGCAGTTGGGCAGGGGGTGTTCAAGAGACCCAGTACTTC	CASSWAGGVQETQYF
TRBV6-5	.	TRBJ1-1	TRBD1	12	TGTGCCAGCAGTCCCCGACAGGGGGGAGCTTTCTTT	CASSPRQGGAFF
TRBV5-1	.	TRBJ2-2	.	15	TGCGCCAGCAGCTTGGCAACGGGTGGCCTCGGGGAGCTGTTTTTT	CASSLATGGLGELFF
TRBV19	few	TRBJ1-2	.	11	TGTGCCAGTAGTACAGGGTATGGCTACACCTTC	CASSTGYGYTF
TRBV4-3	.	TRBJ2-5	.	16	TGCGCCAGCAGCCAAGAGCAGGAGGGCCAGGGAGAGACCCAGTACTTC	CASSQEQEGQGETQYF
TRBV10-3	.	TRBJ2-1	.	13	TGTGCCATCAGCTCCCCCTCCTACAATGAGCAGTTCTTC	CAISSPSYNEQFF
TRBV29-1	.	TRBJ2-4	.	13	TGCAGCGTCCAGGGACTAGCCAAAAACATTCAGTACTTC	CSVQGLAKNIQYF
TRBV9	.	TRBJ2-5	.	14	TGTGCCAGCAGTTCTCTTGGGGGCGCGGAGACCCAGTACTTC	CASSSLGGAETQYF
TRBV29-1	.	TRBJ2-4	TRBD1	16	TGCAGCGTTATCTCCGGGACAGTGATAGCCAAAAACATTCAGTACTTC	CSVISGTVIAKNIQYF
TRBV7-9	.	TRBJ1-2	TRBD1	14	TGTGCCAGCAGCTTGGGACAGGCTATCTATGGCTACACCTTC	CASSLGQAIYGYTF
TRBV12-5	.	TRBJ2-1	TRBD1	15	TGTGCTAGTGGTTTAGCCGGGACAGGGTACAATGAGCAGTTCTTC	CASGLAGTGYNEQFF
TRBV2	.	TRBJ1-5	TRBD1	14	TGTGCCAGCAGTGAAGGGCAGGGGGAACAGCCCCAGCATTTT	CASSEGQGEQPQHF
TRBV2	once	TRBJ2-3	TRBD1	15	TGTGCCAGCAGCCTGGGACCGTACAGGGGGATTACGCAGTATTTT	CASSLGPYRGITQYF
TRBV4-1	once	TRBJ1-1	.	15	TGCGCCAGCAGCCAAGGGGGAGGGTTTATCGCTGAAGCTTTCTTT	CASSQGGGFIAEAFF
TRBV5-4	.	TRBJ1-1	TRBD1	15	TGTGCCAGCAGCTGGAGGACAGGGCTGAACACTGAAGCTTTCTTT	CASSWRTGLNTEAFF
TRBV28	.	TRBJ2-5	.	13	TGTGCCAGCAGTTTTACGGAGGGGGAGACCCAGTACTTC	CASSFTEGETQYF
TRBV4-3	.	TRBJ2-1	TRBD2	15	TGCGCCAGCAGCCATTTAGCGGGAGGGAGGGATGAGCAGTTCTTC	CASSHLAGGRDEQFF
TRBV4-3	few	TRBJ2-1	.	15	TGCGCCAGCAGCCAAGAGGGAGAGGTAACTTCGGAGCAGTTCTTC	CASSQEGEVTSEQFF
TRBV7-2	.	TRBJ1-5	.	15	TGTGCCAGCAGCTTGGCGGGATTGGGCAATCAGCCCCAGCATTTT	CASSLAGLGNQPQHF
TRBV7-8	.	TRBJ2-7	.	11	TGTGCCAGCAGCTTATACCACGAGAAGTCTTTC	CASSLYHEKSF
TRBV4-1	.	TRBJ2-2	.	14	TGCGCCAGCAGCCGCCCAGGGACACCCGGGGAGCTGTTTTTT	CASSRPGTPGELFF
TRBV5-1	.	TRBJ2-5	TRBD2	17	TGCGCCAGCAGCTTGGGCCCGAGGGCGGGAGCATCTGAGACCCAGTACTTC	CASSLGPRAGASETQYF
TRBV7-2	.	TRBJ2-1	TRBD2	11	TGTGCCAGCAGCTATACGGGGGGGCAGTTCTTC	CASSYTGGQFF
TRBV5-6	.	TRBJ2-7	TRBD1	17	TGTGCCAGCAGCCCGCCCTCGGGACAGGGGGCGTGGGACGAGCAGTACTTC	CASSPPSGQGAWDEQYF
TRBV5-1	.	TRBJ2-7	TRBD2	14	TGCGCCAGCAGCCAGACAGCGGGAGTCGACGAGCAGTACTTC	CASSQTAGVDEQYF
TRBV2	.	TRBJ1-2	TRBD1	14	TGTGCCAGCCCTGACGACAGGGGGCCCCTAGGCTACACCTTT	CASPDDRGPLGYTF